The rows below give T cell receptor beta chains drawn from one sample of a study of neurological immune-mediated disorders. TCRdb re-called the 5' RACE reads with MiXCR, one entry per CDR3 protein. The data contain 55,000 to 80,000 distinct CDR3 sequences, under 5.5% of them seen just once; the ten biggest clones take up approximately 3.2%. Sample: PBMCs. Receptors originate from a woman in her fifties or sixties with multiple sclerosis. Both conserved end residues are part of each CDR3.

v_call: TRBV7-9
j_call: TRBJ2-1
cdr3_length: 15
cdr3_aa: CASSVRDRSYNEQFF

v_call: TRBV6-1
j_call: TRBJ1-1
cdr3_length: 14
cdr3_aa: CASSEEPGPRWAFF

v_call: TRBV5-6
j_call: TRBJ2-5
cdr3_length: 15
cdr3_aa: CASSLDAGGPETQYF

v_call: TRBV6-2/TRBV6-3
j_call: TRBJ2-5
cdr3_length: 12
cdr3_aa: CASKGDIETQYF

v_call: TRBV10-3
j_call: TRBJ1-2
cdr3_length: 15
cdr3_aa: CAISESGELSYGYTF

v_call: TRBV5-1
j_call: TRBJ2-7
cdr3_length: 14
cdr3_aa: CASSLYGQGGEQYF

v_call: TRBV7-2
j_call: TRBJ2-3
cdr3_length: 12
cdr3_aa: CASGDLADTQYF

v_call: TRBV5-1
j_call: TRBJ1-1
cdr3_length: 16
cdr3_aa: CASMKVSGHMNTEAFF

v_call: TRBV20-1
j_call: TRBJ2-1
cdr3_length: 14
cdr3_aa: CSARWRGGINEQFF

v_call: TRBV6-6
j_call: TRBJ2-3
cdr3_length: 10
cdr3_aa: CATSTDTQYF

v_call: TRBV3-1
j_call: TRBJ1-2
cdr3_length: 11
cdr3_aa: CASSPGIGYTF

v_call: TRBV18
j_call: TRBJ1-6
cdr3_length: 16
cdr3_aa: CASSPGNRDTFSPLNF

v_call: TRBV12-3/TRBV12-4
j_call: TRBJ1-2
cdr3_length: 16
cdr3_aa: CASSTAGGGAPYGYTF

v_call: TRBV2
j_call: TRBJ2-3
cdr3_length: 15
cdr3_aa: CASNREGGHTDTQYF

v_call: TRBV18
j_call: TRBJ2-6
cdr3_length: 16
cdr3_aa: CASSPLQGSGANVLTF

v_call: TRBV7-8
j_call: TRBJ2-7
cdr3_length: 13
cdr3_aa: CASAAGPYYEQYF

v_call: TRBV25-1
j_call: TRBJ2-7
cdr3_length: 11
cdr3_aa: CASSNKNEQYF

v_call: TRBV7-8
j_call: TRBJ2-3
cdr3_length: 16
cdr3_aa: CASSSLPPGSTDTQYF

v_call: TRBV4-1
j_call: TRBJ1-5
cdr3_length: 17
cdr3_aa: CASSQGGVDRVNQPQNF

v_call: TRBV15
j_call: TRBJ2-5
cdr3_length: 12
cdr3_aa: CATDRDQETQYF

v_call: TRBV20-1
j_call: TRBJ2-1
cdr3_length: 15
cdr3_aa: CSADGGTSGGYEQFF

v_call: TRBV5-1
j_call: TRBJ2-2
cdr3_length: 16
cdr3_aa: CASSPPGSQNTGELFF

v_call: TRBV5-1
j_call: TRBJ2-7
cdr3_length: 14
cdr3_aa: CASSSGQGSYEQYF

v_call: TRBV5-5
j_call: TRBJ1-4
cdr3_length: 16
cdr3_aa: CASSLGKTGGAEKLFF

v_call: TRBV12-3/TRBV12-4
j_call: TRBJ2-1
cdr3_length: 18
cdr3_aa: CASSGGFRGRSSYNEQFF

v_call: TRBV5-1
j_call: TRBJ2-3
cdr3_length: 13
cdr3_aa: CASRSQRSDTQYF

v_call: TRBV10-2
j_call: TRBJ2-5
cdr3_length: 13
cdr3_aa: CASGDNPQETQYF

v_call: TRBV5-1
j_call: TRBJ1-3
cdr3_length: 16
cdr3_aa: CASSFDRRPSGNTIYF

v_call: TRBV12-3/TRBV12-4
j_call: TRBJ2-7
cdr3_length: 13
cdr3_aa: CASSGTSSYEQYF

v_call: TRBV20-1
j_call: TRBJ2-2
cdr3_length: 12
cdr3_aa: CSARWDTGELFF

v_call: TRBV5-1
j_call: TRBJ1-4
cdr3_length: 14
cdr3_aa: CASSRRVPGEKLFF